This T cell receptor (beta chain) was found in a study of shared clonotypes between healthy human individuals. General study findings and limits: In having few donors, the study represented limited genetic and exposure-history diversity. Unshared clonotypes carried lower generation probabilities than those common to all four donors.

Trimming took 0 bases from V and 4 from J, leaving 7 bases between them. CDR3 length: 13 amino acids. Per germline, CDR1 SGHRS and CDR2 YFSETQ. TCRdb's copy holds only in-frame clones and misses some; the assay was immunoSEQ multiplex PCR. The data show hundreds of thousands of clones, 72% seen once. Division of CD4+ cells produced a CD45RA+ naive subset and a CD45RA-negative memory subset. In this sample, this clone turned up many times. Its antigen is undetermined. Other DNA sequences in the sample encode the same CDR3. The TCR comes from a woman aged 30 to 39 in good health. The sample consisted of memory CD4+ T cells sorted from blood. Subset denoted: CD45RA-negative fraction. The rearrangement joins TRBV5-1 to TRBJ1-1; D is perhaps TRBD1 (6 bases). In DNA form, the CDR3 reads TGCGCCAGCAGCTTGGGACAGGTCACTGAAGCTTTCTTT. Translated, it gives CASSLGQVTEAFF.